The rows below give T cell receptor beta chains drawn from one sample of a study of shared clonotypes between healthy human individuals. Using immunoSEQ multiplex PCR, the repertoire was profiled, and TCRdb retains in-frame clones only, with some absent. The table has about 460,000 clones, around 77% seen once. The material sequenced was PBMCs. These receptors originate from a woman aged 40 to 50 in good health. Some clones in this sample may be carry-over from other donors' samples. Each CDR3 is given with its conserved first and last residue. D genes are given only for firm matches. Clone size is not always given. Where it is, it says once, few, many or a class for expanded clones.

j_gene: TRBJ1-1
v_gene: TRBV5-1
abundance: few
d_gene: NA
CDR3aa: CASSFSGSEGTEAFF
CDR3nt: TGCGCCAGCAGCTTTTCCGGATCCGAGGGGACTGAAGCTTTCTTT

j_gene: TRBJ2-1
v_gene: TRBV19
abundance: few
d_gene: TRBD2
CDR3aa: CASSISGSNNEQFF
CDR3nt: TGTGCCAGTAGTATTAGCGGGAGTAATAATGAGCAGTTCTTC

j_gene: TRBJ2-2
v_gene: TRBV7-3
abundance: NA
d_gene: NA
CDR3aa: CASSLVPGVGELFF
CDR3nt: TGTGCCAGCAGCTTAGTACCGGGGGTCGGGGAGCTGTTTTTT

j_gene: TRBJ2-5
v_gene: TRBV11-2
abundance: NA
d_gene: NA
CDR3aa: CASSPYGETQYF
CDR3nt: TGTGCCAGCAGCCCCTACGGGGAGACCCAGTACTTC

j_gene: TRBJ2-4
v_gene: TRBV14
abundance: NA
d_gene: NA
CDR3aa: CASSPSYLALAKNIQYF
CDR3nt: TGTGCCAGCAGCCCAAGTTACCTAGCTCTAGCCAAAAACATTCAGTACTTC

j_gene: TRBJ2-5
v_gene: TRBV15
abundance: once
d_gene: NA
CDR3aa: CATSLEEGGKETQYF
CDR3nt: TGTGCCACCAGCCTAGAGGAGGGGGGGAAAGAGACCCAGTACTTC

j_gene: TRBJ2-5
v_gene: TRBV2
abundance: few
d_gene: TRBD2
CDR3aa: CASLSGSRRETQYF
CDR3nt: TGTGCCAGCCTAAGCGGGAGTCGTAGGGAGACCCAGTACTTC

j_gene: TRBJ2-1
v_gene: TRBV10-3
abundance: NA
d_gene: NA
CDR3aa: CANADSWSSYNEQFF
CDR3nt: TGTGCCAACGCGGACAGTTGGAGCTCCTACAATGAGCAGTTCTTC

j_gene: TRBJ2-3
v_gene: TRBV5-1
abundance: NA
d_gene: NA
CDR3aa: CASSSLGGNTDTQYF
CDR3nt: TGCGCCAGCAGCTCCCTAGGGGGGAATACAGATACGCAGTATTTT

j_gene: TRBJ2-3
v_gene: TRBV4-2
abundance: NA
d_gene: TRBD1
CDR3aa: CASSQVGDRVFADTQYF
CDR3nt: TGTGCCAGCAGCCAAGTGGGGGACAGGGTTTTTGCAGATACGCAGTATTTT

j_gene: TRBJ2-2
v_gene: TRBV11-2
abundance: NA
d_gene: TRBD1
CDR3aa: CASSLLQGDTGELFF
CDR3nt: TGTGCCAGCAGCTTGTTACAGGGGGACACCGGGGAGCTGTTTTTT

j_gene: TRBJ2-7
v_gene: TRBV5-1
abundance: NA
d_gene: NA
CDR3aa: CASSLGLDTYEQYF
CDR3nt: TGCGCCAGCAGCTTGGGACTAGACACCTACGAGCAGTACTTC

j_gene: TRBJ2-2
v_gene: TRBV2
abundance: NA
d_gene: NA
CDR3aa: CASTGDTGELFF
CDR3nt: TGTGCCAGCACGGGGGACACCGGGGAGCTGTTTTTT

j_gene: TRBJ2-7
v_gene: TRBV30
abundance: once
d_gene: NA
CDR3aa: CAWGEDRREQYF
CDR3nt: TGTGCCTGGGGTGAAGACCGGCGCGAGCAGTACTTC

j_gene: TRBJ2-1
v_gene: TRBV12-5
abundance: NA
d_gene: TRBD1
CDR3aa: CASGTGTAYYNEQFF
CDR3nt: TGTGCTAGTGGTACCGGGACAGCTTACTACAATGAGCAGTTCTTC

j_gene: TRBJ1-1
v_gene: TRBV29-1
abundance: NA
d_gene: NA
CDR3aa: CSVQVGGDTEAFF
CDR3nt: TGCAGCGTCCAGGTGGGAGGGGACACTGAAGCTTTCTTT

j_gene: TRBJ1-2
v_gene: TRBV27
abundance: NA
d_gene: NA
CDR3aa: CASRGGAHGYTF
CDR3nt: TGTGCCAGCAGGGGCGGAGCCCATGGCTACACCTTC

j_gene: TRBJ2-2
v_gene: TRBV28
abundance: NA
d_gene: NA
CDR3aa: CASSAPTGITGELFF
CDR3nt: TGTGCCAGCAGCGCACCAACAGGGATCACCGGGGAGCTGTTTTTT

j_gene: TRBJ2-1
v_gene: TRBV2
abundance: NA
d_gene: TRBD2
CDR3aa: CASVSGTFYNEQFF
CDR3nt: TGTGCCAGCGTTAGCGGGACGTTCTACAATGAGCAGTTCTTC

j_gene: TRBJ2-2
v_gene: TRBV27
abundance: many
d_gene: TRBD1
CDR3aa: CASRGQGMWSGELFF
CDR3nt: TGTGCCAGCAGGGGACAGGGGATGTGGTCCGGGGAGCTGTTTTTT

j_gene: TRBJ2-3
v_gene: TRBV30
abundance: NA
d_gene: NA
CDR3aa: CAWSMRGTDTQYF
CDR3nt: TGTGCCTGGAGTATGCGGGGCACAGATACGCAGTATTTT

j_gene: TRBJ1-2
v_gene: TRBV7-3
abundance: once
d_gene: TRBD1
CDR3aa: CASSFGDRDYGYTF
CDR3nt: TGTGCCAGCAGCTTCGGGGACAGGGACTATGGCTACACCTTC

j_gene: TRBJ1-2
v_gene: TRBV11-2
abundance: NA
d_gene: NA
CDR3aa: CASSPGDRNYGYTF
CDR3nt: TGTGCCAGCAGCCCCGGTGATAGAAACTATGGCTACACCTTC

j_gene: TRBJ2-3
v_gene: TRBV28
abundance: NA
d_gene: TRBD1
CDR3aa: CASSSLGTGMRTDTQYF
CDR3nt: TGTGCCAGCAGTTCATTAGGGACAGGGATGAGAACAGATACGCAGTATTTT

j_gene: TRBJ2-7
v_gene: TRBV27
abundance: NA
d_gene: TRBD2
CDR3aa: CASSTRLAGGAYEQYF
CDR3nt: TGTGCCAGCAGTACAAGACTAGCCGGAGGGGCCTACGAGCAGTACTTC

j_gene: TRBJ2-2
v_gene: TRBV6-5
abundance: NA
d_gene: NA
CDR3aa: CASSLLGDTGELFF
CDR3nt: TGTGCCAGCAGTCTTTTGGGGGACACCGGGGAGCTGTTTTTT

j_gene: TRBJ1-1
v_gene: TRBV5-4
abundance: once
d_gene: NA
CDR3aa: CASIRDGLNTEAFF
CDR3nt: TGTGCCAGCATCCGGGACGGGTTGAACACTGAAGCTTTCTTT

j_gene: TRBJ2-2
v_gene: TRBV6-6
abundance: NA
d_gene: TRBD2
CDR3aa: CASSYGGSGTGELFF
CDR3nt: TGTGCCAGCAGTTACGGCGGGAGTGGCACCGGGGAGCTGTTTTTT

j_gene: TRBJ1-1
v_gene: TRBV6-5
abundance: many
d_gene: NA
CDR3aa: CASSEVTGVAEAFF
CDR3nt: TGTGCCAGCAGTGAAGTGACGGGGGTAGCTGAAGCTTTCTTT

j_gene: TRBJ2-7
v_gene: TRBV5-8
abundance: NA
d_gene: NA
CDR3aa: CASSFVGQEDYEQYF
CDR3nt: TGTGCCAGCAGCTTTGTCGGGCAGGAGGACTACGAGCAGTACTTC

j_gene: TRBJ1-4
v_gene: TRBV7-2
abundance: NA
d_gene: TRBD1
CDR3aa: CASSFAGGASEKLFF
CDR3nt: TGTGCCAGCAGCTTTGCAGGGGGCGCGAGTGAAAAACTGTTTTTT

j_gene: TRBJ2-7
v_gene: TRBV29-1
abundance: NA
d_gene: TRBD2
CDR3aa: CSVGLAAYEQYF
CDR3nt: TGCAGCGTTGGACTAGCAGCCTACGAGCAGTACTTC

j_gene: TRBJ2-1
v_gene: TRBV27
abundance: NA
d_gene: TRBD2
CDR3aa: CASSLSPSGRYNEQFF
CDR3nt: TGTGCCAGCAGTTTAAGTCCTAGCGGGAGGTACAATGAGCAGTTCTTC

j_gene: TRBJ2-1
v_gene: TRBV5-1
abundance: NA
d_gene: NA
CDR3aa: CASSLDAGTYNEQFF
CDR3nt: TGCGCCAGCAGCTTGGATGCGGGAACCTACAATGAGCAGTTCTTC

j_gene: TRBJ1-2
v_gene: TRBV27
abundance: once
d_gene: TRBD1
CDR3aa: CASSAWTGGVFGYTF
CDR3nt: TGTGCCAGCAGTGCATGGACAGGGGGGGTTTTTGGCTACACCTTC

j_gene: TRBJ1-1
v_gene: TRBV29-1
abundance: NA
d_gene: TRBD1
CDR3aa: CSVDQGDTEAFF
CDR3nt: TGCAGCGTTGATCAGGGGGACACTGAAGCTTTCTTT